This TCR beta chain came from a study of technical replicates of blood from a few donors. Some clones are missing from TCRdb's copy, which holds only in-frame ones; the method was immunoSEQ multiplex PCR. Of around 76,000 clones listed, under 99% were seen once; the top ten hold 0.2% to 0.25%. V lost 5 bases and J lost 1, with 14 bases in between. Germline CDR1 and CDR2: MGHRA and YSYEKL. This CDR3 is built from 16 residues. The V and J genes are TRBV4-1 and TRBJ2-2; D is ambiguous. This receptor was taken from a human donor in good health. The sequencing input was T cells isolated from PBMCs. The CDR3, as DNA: TGCGCCAGCAGCACCCGACACACTCTGAACACCGGGGAGCTGTTTTTT. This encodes CASSTRHTLNTGELFF.